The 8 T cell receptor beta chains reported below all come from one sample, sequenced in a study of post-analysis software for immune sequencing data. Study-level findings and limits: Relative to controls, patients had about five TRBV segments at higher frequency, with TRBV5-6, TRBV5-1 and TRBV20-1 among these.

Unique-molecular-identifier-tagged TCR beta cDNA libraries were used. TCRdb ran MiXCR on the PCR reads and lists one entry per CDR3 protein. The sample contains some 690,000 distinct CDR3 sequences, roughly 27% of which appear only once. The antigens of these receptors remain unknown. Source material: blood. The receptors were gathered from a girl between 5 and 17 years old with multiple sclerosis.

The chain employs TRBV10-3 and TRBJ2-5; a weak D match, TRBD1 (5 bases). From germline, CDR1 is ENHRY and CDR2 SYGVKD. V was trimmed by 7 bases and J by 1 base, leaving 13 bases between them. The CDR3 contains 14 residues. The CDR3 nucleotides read TGTGCCATCAAGCCTACAGGCGGCCAAGAGACCCAGTACTTC. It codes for CAIKPTGGQETQYF.

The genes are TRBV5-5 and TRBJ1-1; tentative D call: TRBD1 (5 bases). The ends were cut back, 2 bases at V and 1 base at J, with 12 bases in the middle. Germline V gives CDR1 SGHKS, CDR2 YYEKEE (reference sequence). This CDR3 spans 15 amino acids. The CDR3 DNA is TGTGCCAGCAGCTTTAGACAGACTTCGAACACTGAAGCTTTCTTT. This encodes CASSFRQTSNTEAFF.

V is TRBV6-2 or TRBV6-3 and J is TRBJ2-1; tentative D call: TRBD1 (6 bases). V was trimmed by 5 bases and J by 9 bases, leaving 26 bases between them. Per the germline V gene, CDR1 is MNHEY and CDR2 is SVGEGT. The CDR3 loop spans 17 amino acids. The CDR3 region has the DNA TGTGCCAGCAGTACCACTCCCCCCCTCGGGACAACTATTGAGCAGTTCTTC. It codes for CASSTTPPLGTTIEQFF.

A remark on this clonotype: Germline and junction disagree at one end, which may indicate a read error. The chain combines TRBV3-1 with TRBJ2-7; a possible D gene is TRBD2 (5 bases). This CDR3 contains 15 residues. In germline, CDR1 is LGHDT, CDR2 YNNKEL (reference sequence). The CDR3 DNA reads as TGTGCCGGCAGCCAAGGTAGCGTCCCAGCCTACGAGCAGTACTTC. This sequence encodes CAGSQGSVPAYEQYF.

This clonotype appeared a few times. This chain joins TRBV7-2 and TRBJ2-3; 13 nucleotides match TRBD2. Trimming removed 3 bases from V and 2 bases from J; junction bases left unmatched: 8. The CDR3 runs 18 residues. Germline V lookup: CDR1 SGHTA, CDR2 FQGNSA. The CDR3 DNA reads TGTGCCAGCAGCTTCCCCGGACTAGCGGGGGCGGTCACAGATACGCAGTATTTT. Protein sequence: CASSFPGLAGAVTDTQYF.

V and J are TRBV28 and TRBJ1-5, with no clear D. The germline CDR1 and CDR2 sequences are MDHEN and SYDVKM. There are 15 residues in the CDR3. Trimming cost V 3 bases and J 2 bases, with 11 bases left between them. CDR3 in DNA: TGTGCCAGCAGTTTCCGGGGATGGGGCAATCAGCCCCAGCATTTT. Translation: CASSFRGWGNQPQHF.

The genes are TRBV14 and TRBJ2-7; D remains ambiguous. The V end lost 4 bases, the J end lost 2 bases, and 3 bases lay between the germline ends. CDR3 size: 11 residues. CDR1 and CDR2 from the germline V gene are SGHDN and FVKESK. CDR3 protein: CASSRPYEQYF. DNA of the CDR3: TGTGCCAGCAGCCGCCCCTACGAGCAGTACTTC.

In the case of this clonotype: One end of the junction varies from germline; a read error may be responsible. The CDR3 nucleotides are TGTGCCAGCAGCTTAACGGGGGGGACAGGACAGGGAGCCGGGGAGCGGTTTTTT. Its translation is CASSLTGGTGQGAGERFF. The chain employs TRBV7-8 and TRBJ2-2, with D perhaps TRBD1 or TRBD2 (8 bases each). The CDR3 is made up of 18 amino acids. Germline values: CDR1 SGHVS, CDR2 FQNEAQ.